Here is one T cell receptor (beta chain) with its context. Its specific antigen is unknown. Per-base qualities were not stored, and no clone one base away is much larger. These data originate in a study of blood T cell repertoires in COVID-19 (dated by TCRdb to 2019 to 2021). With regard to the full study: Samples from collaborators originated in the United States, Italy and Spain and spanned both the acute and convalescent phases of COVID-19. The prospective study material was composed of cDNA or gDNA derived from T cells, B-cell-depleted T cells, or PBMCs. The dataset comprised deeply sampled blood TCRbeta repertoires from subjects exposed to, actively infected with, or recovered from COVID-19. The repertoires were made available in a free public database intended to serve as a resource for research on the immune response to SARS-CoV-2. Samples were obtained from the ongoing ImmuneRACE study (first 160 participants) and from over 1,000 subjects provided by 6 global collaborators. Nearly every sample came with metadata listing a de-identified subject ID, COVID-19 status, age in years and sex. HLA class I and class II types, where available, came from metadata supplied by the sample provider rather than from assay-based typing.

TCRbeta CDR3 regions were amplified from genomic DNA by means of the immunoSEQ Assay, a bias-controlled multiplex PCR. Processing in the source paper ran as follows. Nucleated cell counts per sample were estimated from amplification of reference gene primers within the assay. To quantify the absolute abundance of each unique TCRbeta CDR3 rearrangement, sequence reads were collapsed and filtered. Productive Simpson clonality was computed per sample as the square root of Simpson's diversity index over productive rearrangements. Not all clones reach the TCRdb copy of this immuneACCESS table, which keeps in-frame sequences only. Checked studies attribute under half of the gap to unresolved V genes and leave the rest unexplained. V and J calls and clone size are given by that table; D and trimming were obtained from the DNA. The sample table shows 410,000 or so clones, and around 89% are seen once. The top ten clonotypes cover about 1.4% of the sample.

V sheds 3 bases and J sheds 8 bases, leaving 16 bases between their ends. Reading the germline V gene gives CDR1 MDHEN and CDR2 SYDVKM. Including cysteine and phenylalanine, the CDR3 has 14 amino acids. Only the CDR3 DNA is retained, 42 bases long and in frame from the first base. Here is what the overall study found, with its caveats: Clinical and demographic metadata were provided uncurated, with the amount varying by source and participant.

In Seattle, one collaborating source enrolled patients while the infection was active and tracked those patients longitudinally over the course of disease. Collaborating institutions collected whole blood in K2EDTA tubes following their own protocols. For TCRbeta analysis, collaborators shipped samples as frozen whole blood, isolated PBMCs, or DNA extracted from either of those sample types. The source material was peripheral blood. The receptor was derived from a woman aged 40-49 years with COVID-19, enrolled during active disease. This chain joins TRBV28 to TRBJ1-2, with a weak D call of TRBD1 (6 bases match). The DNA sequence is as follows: TGTGCCAGCAGTTTCCCGGACAGCTTCGGGGGCTACACCTTC. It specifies CASSFPDSFGGYTF.